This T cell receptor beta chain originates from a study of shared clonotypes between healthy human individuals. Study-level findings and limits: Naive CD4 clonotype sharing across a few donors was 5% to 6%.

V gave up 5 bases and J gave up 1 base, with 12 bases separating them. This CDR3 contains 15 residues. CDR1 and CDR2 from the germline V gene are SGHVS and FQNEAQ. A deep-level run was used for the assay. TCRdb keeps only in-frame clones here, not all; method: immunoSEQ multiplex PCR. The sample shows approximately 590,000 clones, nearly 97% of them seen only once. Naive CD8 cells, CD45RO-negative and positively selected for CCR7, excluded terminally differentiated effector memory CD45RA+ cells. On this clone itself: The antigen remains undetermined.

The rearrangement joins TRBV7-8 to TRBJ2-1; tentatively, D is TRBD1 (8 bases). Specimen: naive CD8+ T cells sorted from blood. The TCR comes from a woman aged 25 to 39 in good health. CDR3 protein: CASSEQGGSYNEQFF. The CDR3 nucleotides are TGTGCCAGCAGCGAACAGGGGGGGTCCTACAATGAGCAGTTCTTC.